The sequence of this TCR beta chain was determined in a study of human T cells and chemical hapten exposure (dated by TCRdb to the early 2020s). About the investigation overall: For sensitization, 2% DPC in acetone was applied to a roughly 2 cm by roughly 2 cm area of upper inner arm skin. Patch tests used Finn chambers with 0.01% DPC on the upper back, scored after 6 days by International Contact Dermatitis Research Group standards. Peripheral blood TCR repertoire changes were tracked in vivo in alopecia patients during primary and secondary sensitization to the hapten diphenylcyclopropenone (DPC). The patient cohort, mostly female, included alopecia areata with under or over 50% scalp involvement, alopecia totalis and alopecia universalis. Throughout the approximately 25-week study period, patients were also given weekly therapeutic DPC doses on the scalp. Libraries were pooled for sequencing, and per-sample TCR yields varied mainly because of small differences in library volumes within the pool. About 30 alopecia patients provided blood for TCR sequencing at one to four time points (pre-sensitization, 2, 6 and 24 weeks). Patient blood was sampled pre-sensitization (week 0) and at 2, 6 and about 24 weeks after DPC sensitization.

The time point label on this specimen signifies: pre-sensitization, week 0. The meaning of the sample's treatment or condition label: therapeutic diphenylcyclopropenone sensitization with weekly scalp DPC. At each patch-test visit, blood was drawn before the patch test was applied. To be eligible, patients had to be aged 18 to 70, diagnosed with alopecia and judged suitable for DPC therapy, while pregnant patients were excluded. Unfractionated whole blood was collected in Tempus Blood RNA tubes, and total RNA was extracted from that blood. Worth noting for this clonotype: The antigen it recognizes is unknown. One base away there is no much larger clone; base qualities are not given.

CDR1 and CDR2 are drawn from the germline V gene (reference sequence): LGHDT, YNNKEL. V and J are truncated by 4 bases and 9 bases respectively, leaving an intervening sequence of 9 bases. The CDR3 numbers 12 residues from cysteine through phenylalanine. The entry retains the CDR3 DNA only, 36 bases that are in frame from base 1. Library generation was performed with RACE. Sequencing was performed on a NextSeq 500. Library preparation attached unique molecular identifiers to individual cDNA molecules for quantitative, reproducible TCR counting. Each blood RNA sample was used to sequence both TCR alpha and TCR beta chains. Regarding the original processing steps: The median number of TCRs per sample was approximately 96,000, ranging from about 20,000 to 750,000. The Decombinator software suite was used to annotate V, J and CDR3 in the TCR reads. For PS versus PT1 abundance plots, all samples were subsampled to the same number of TCRs (28,000). Expanded TCRs were defined as absent before sensitization and observed at least eight times at the 2-week time point. TCRdb ran its own pipeline on the public reads, namely fastp trimming at Q25 and MiXCR clone calling, and kept in-frame beta chains. Each entry merges the rows of one CDR3 protein and shows their most common DNA and genes. What appears here as the V and J calls and clone size reflects TCRdb's work, not the paper's. The sample has 200,000 to 300,000 distinct CDR3 sequences on record, 7.5% to 9% of them singletons. The ten largest clones add up to 2% to 2.5% of the sample.

Results and caveats for the whole study, not just this receptor: Alopecia, a presumed autoimmune disease, was present in all patients, so the immune response of the patients might differ from that of healthy individuals. Patch test score was positively correlated with the number of PT1 expanded TCRs, with significance at thresholds 8, 16 and 32 but not at 4. Repeated subsampling changed both the strength of the expansion versus patch-test correlation and the threshold at which that correlation became significant. The number of TCRs above 1 in 1000 frequency did not change with DPC sensitization; there was no evidence of global repertoire structure alterations. Compared with pre-sensitization or healthy control sets, expanded TCRs formed significantly more large CDR3 similarity clusters, which is consistent with antigen-driven responses.

The sample consisted of whole blood, taken in connection with sensitization to the hapten diphenylcyclopropenone (DPC). The TCR comes from a woman between 40 and 55 years old with alopecia areata. Some clones in this sample may be carry-over from other donors' samples. The chain joins TRBV3-1 to TRBJ2-2, with the D gene not confidently named. The DNA sequence is as follows: TGTGCCAGCAGCCTGATGGCCCGGGAGCTGTTTTTT. Its protein reads: CASSLMARELFF. Outside the CDR3, residues come from the reference TRBV3-1 and TRBJ2-2 proteins, so the full variable domain is: DTAVSQTPKYLVTQMGNDKSIKCEQNLGHDTMYWYKQDSKKFLKIMFSYNNKELIINETVPNRFSPKSPDKAHLNLHINSLELGDSAVYFCASSLMARELFFGEGSRLTVL.